Listed below are T cell receptor beta chains from one sample, sequenced in a study of regulatory dendritic cells for organ transplantation. Some clones are missing from TCRdb's copy, which holds only in-frame ones; the method was immunoSEQ multiplex PCR. This sample has about 34,000 clones; about 89% occur once, and the top ten carry over 0.055%. Sequenced material: naive CD4+ T cells from blood. The receptors derive from a human donor in good health. Both conserved end residues are part of each CDR3. D genes are given only for firm matches. Only some rows state a clone size, as once, few, many or a class for expanded clones.

V gene,clone size,J gene,D gene,CDR3 protein,CDR3 DNA
TRBV10-3,.,TRBJ2-3,.,CAISLDVADTQYF,TGTGCCATCAGCCTTGATGTCGCAGATACGCAGTATTTT
TRBV30,.,TRBJ2-3,TRBD2,CAWRTSGSDTQYF,TGTGCCTGGAGGACTAGCGGCTCAGATACGCAGTATTTT
TRBV27,.,TRBJ2-7,TRBD2,CASRWGGDSYEQYF,TGTGCCAGCCGGTGGGGGGGGGACTCCTACGAGCAGTACTTC
TRBV27,.,TRBJ2-2,.,CASSLEQENTGELFF,TGTGCCAGCAGTTTAGAACAGGAGAACACCGGGGAGCTGTTTTTT
TRBV6-1,.,TRBJ2-3,.,CASSKRAPTDTQYF,TGTGCCAGCAGCAAACGGGCCCCAACAGATACGCAGTATTTT
TRBV19,.,TRBJ1-2,TRBD1,CASSIGQDREKGYTF,TGTGCCAGTAGTATCGGACAGGACAGGGAGAAAGGCTACACCTTC
TRBV9,.,TRBJ2-3,.,CASSVLGTDTQYF,TGTGCCAGCAGCGTACTAGGGACAGATACGCAGTATTTT
TRBV19,.,TRBJ2-1,TRBD1,CASSAPGQGSNEQFF,TGTGCCAGTAGTGCGCCGGGACAGGGATCCAATGAGCAGTTCTTC
TRBV18,once,TRBJ1-2,TRBD1,CASSRVEGTAHLGGYTF,TGTGCCAGCTCACGGGTTGAAGGGACAGCGCACTTGGGGGGCTACACCTTC
TRBV5-4,.,TRBJ1-1,.,CASSLWGAGVTNTEAFF,TGTGCCAGCAGCTTGTGGGGGGCAGGGGTTACCAACACTGAAGCTTTCTTT
TRBV6-1,.,TRBJ1-4,TRBD1,CASRGQRQFNEKLFF,TGTGCCAGCAGGGGACAGCGCCAATTTAATGAAAAACTGTTTTTT
TRBV7-8,.,TRBJ2-3,.,CASEEGWSAADTQYF,TGTGCCAGCGAGGAGGGGTGGAGCGCCGCAGATACGCAGTATTTT
TRBV19,.,TRBJ1-2,.,CASSISDRGYTF,TGTGCCAGTAGTATTTCCGACAGGGGCTACACCTTC
TRBV11-2,.,TRBJ2-7,.,CASSPDPRDHGDYF,TGTGCCAGCAGCCCCGACCCCCGGGACCACGGCGACTACTTC
TRBV5-6,.,TRBJ2-7,.,CASSLNPYEQYF,TGTGCCAGCAGTCTAAACCCCTACGAGCAGTACTTC
TRBV28,.,TRBJ1-2,.,CASSSPHVSGGYGYTF,TGTGCCAGCAGTTCCCCTCACGTTTCCGGAGGATATGGCTACACCTTC
TRBV10-3,.,TRBJ2-1,TRBD1,CAISASGTENNEQFF,TGTGCCATCAGTGCGTCCGGGACAGAGAACAATGAGCAGTTCTTC
TRBV7-2,.,TRBJ2-2,.,CASSASDTPGELFF,TGTGCCAGCAGCGCCTCAGATACCCCCGGGGAGCTGTTTTTT
TRBV7-2,.,TRBJ2-3,TRBD2,CASSPLAGGARGTDTQYF,TGTGCCAGCAGCCCCTTAGCGGGAGGGGCCCGAGGCACAGATACGCAGTATTTT
TRBV6-1,.,TRBJ2-3,.,CASDGAAIRDTQYF,TGTGCCAGCGATGGGGCGGCCATTAGGGATACGCAGTATTTT
TRBV11-2,.,TRBJ1-5,.,CASSLEGLPNQPQHF,TGTGCCAGCAGCTTAGAAGGGCTTCCCAATCAGCCCCAGCATTTT
TRBV23-1,.,TRBJ2-2,.,CASSEPTGNTGELFF,TGCGCCAGCAGTGAACCCACAGGGAACACCGGGGAGCTGTTTTTT
TRBV7-6,once,TRBJ2-2,.,CASSLSGGTGELFF,TGTGCCAGCAGCTTATCTGGGGGCACCGGGGAGCTGTTTTTT
TRBV19,few,TRBJ1-5,.,CASSMPSGGLSNQPQHF,TGTGCCAGTAGTATGCCTTCAGGCGGTTTGAGCAATCAGCCCCAGCATTTT
TRBV29-1,.,TRBJ1-5,.,CSVAGGGQPQHF,TGCAGCGTTGCGGGGGGGGGACAGCCCCAGCATTTT
TRBV7-2,.,TRBJ2-5,TRBD2,CASSLGLAGNQETQYF,TGTGCCAGCAGCTTAGGACTAGCGGGGAACCAAGAGACCCAGTACTTC
TRBV19,.,TRBJ2-5,.,CASTPFVHVGAQYF,TGTGCCAGCACTCCCTTTGTCCATGTTGGGGCCCAGTACTTC
TRBV6-4,.,TRBJ2-3,.,CASSDIGGTDTQYF,TGTGCCAGCAGTGACATAGGAGGCACAGATACGCAGTATTTT
TRBV6-5,.,TRBJ2-7,.,CASSLTGTYVEQYF,TGTGCCAGCAGTCTAACCGGGACTTATGTCGAGCAGTACTTC
TRBV27,.,TRBJ2-7,TRBD2,CASSPHQGRGSCHEQYF,TGTGCCAGCAGCCCACATCAAGGTCGCGGGAGTTGCCACGAGCAGTACTTC
TRBV6-1,.,TRBJ2-5,TRBD1,CASSEVGQGRETQYF,TGTGCCAGCAGTGAAGTGGGACAGGGTAGGGAGACCCAGTACTTC
TRBV10-1,few,TRBJ2-7,.,CASSAGTRTNEQYF,TGCGCCAGCAGTGCCGGGACAAGAACTAACGAGCAGTACTTC
TRBV4-2,.,TRBJ1-1,.,CASSQAGGLNTEAFF,TGTGCCAGCAGCCAAGCGGGGGGCTTGAACACTGAAGCTTTCTTT
TRBV7-6,.,TRBJ1-1,.,CASSLTGGRGTEAFF,TGTGCCAGCAGCCTCACGGGGGGCCGGGGCACTGAAGCTTTCTTT
TRBV20-1,.,TRBJ2-1,.,CSARRRGEQFF,TGCAGTGCTAGAAGAAGAGGTGAGCAGTTCTTC
TRBV28,.,TRBJ2-7,TRBD1,CASRRGTGGVYEQYF,TGTGCCAGCAGGCGGGGGACAGGGGGCGTCTACGAGCAGTACTTC
TRBV19,.,TRBJ2-7,.,CASRPPRWIDYEQYF,TGTGCCAGTAGGCCACCCAGGTGGATAGATTACGAGCAGTACTTC
TRBV11-1,.,TRBJ1-5,.,CASSPGTRNQPQHF,TGTGCCAGCAGCCCAGGGACCCGCAATCAGCCCCAGCATTTT
TRBV19,.,TRBJ2-2,TRBD1,CASSQGAGGELFF,TGTGCCAGTAGTCAGGGGGCAGGCGGGGAGCTGTTTTTT
TRBV7-8,.,TRBJ1-5,.,CASSSNRRSNQPQHF,TGTGCCAGCAGCTCCAACAGGCGCAGCAATCAGCCCCAGCATTTT
TRBV15,.,TRBJ1-4,TRBD1,CATSRGQGMVGKLFF,TGTGCCACCAGCAGGGGACAGGGGATGGTAGGAAAACTGTTTTTT
TRBV6-6,.,TRBJ2-2,.,CAHRDPGGGELFF,TGTGCCCACCGGGACCCCGGGGGCGGGGAGCTGTTTTTT
TRBV27,.,TRBJ1-2,TRBD1,CASRTGGGRFYGYTF,TGTGCCAGCCGGACAGGGGGCGGAAGATTCTATGGCTACACCTTC
TRBV5-8,.,TRBJ1-5,.,CASRWGNQPQHF,TGTGCCAGCAGATGGGGCAATCAGCCCCAGCATTTT
TRBV4-1,.,TRBJ1-4,.,CASSQEEGRVRPREKLFF,TGCGCCAGCAGCCAAGAGGAGGGCAGGGTCCGTCCCCGCGAAAAACTGTTTTTT
TRBV5-1,once,TRBJ2-1,.,CASSSPPGAVPTKQFF,TGCGCCAGCAGCTCCCCTCCGGGAGCCGTGCCAACCAAGCAGTTCTTC
TRBV5-4,.,TRBJ2-2,.,CASSLERSGELFF,TGTGCCAGCAGCTTGGAGAGATCCGGGGAGCTGTTTTTT
TRBV7-8,.,TRBJ1-1,.,CASRREMNTEAFF,TGTGCCAGCCGCCGTGAAATGAACACTGAAGCTTTCTTT
TRBV6-5,.,TRBJ1-2,.,CASSTDRSLNYGYTF,TGTGCCAGCAGTACTGACAGATCCTTAAACTATGGCTACACCTTC
TRBV5-6,.,TRBJ2-7,TRBD1,CASSSQWTGPNPYEQYF,TGTGCCAGCAGCTCGCAATGGACAGGGCCCAACCCCTACGAGCAGTACTTC
TRBV7-2,.,TRBJ2-7,.,CASSPQAGVRSYEQYF,TGTGCCAGCAGCCCCCAGGCAGGGGTGAGATCCTACGAGCAGTACTTC
TRBV4-3,few,TRBJ1-6,.,CASSQDRDSPLHF,TGCGCCAGCAGCCAAGACAGAGATTCACCCCTCCACTTT
TRBV4-1,.,TRBJ1-1,.,CASSQAPGMNTEAFF,TGCGCCAGCAGCCAAGCCCCCGGGATGAACACTGAAGCTTTCTTT
TRBV7-2,.,TRBJ1-2,.,CASTPGRGNYGYTF,TGTGCCAGCACCCCAGGGAGGGGGAACTATGGCTACACCTTC
TRBV18,.,TRBJ1-4,.,CASSGDNEKLFF,TGTGCCAGCTCAGGGGATAATGAAAAACTGTTTTTT